What follows is one T cell receptor (beta chain) and its context. Its antigen specificity is not known. No base-level quality is on record; no much larger clone is a single base apart. The sample originates from a study of blood T cells in healthy people across ages (dated by TCRdb to between 2014 and 2017). For the study in its entirety: Template switching captured roughly one uniquely barcoded TCR beta cDNA molecule per two T cells in model experiments. The donors were split into four age groups: young (average about 16 years), middle-aged (roughly 42), aged (roughly 65) and long-lived (roughly 77). The study measured age-related changes in TCR beta repertoire diversity using deep sequencing normalized with unique cDNA molecular identifiers. The study analyzed two additional independent replicas of 1 million unique cDNA reads from the same blood draw for two donors, one aged 18 to 29 and one aged 80 or older. To avoid experimental bias, donors of different ages were randomly spread across the sequencing lanes. The investigation overall reported the following: Observed TCR beta diversity per million T cells fell roughly linearly with age, and a significant reduction was already apparent by age around 40. Donor CMV infection status was unknown, potentially confounding age-related changes in expanded clonotypes. Estimates of total diversity based on one million sequenced T cells were considered lower bounds and underestimates. There was a strong correlation between observed TCR beta diversity and the percentage of naive T cells measured by flow cytometry. Compared with the aged group, the long-lived group had more naive CD4+ T cells, fewer expanded clones and increased TCR diversity, a pattern suggesting age selection. Because profiling used bulk unsorted PBMCs, naive and antigen-experienced compartments could not be compared conclusively.

Systemically healthy Caucasian individuals from Russia, 35 to 40 in total and aged about 6 to 100 years, were included as donors. Roughly 9.5 milliliters of peripheral blood were drawn from each donor into EDTA-treated Vacutainer tubes. Ficoll-Paque density-gradient centrifugation was used to isolate PBMCs, with at least 6.5 million per sample. Trizol reagent was used to extract total RNA from PBMCs, with at least 5.5 micrograms per sample. The percentages of naive CD45RAhigh/CD27high T cells were determined by flow cytometry on a PBMC aliquot from every donor. V loses 6 bases, J loses 0 bases, and the germline ends lie 12 bases apart. The germline V gene yields MNHEY for CDR1 and SVGEGT for CDR2. The CDR3 covers 14 residues, taking in both the cysteine and the phenylalanine. Only the CDR3 region is kept as DNA, spanning 42 bases read in frame from base 1. To prepare the library, 5' RACE was applied. Instrument on record: Illumina HiSeq 2500. A second PCR of about 6 to 11 cycles was performed with a sample-barcoded 5' primer and a J-beta primer mix. A template-switch 5' adaptor carrying 12 random nucleotides introduced a unique molecular identifier onto each TCR beta cDNA molecule. At least 2.5 million CDR3-containing paired-end reads were obtained from each sample. The Mint cDNA synthesis kit, primed by a TRBC-specific oligonucleotide, was used to synthesize first-strand cDNA from all RNA. All cDNA was treated with uracil-DNA glycosylase and then went through a first 18-cycle PCR with the universal primers M1SS and BC2_uni_R. Under the source paper's analysis protocol: For normalization, 1 million high-quality reads, each with a distinct molecular identifier, were randomly selected from each sample. Instead of being binned into consensus sequences, reads that shared molecular identifiers were thrown out. MiTCR, with a Q25 quality threshold and the strictest error-elimination algorithm, was used for CDR3 identification, clonotype clustering and error correction. A nonparametric unseen species model with Euler transformation was used to estimate a lower bound on total TCR beta diversity. Starting from the raw public reads, TCRdb applied fastp trimming at Q25, assembled clones with MiXCR and retained in-frame beta chains. Entries are consolidated by CDR3 protein sequence, retaining the most common genes and DNA. The V and J calls shown here were made by TCRdb, not taken from the authors' results. Present in this sample are hundreds of thousands of distinct CDR3 sequences, 40% to 55% of which were seen just once. The top ten clones comprise 20% to 25% of the sample.

The TCR sequence derives from a man older than 75 in good health. The chain is made from TRBV6-2 or TRBV6-3 and TRBJ2-7, with a weak D call of TRBD2 (6 bases match). The specimen sequenced was blood. The CDR3 corresponds to CASRGLKSSYEQYF. The DNA reads TGTGCCAGCAGGGGACTGAAGAGCTCCTACGAGCAGTACTTC.